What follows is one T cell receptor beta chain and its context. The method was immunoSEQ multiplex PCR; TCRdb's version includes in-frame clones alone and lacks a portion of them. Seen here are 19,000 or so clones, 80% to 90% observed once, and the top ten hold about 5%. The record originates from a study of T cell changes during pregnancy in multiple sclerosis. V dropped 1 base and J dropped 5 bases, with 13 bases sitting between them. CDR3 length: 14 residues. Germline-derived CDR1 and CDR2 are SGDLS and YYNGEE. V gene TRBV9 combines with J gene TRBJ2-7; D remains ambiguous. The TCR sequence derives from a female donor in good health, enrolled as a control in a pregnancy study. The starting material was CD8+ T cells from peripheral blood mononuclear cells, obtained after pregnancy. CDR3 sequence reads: CASSVYGLDDEQYF. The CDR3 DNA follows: TGTGCCAGCAGCGTATACGGGTTAGACGACGAGCAGTACTTC. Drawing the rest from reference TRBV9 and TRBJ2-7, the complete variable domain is DSGVTQTPKHLITATGQRVTLRCSPRSGDLSVYWYQQSLDQGLQFLIQYYNGEERAKGNILERFSAQQFPDLHSELNLSSLELGDSALYFCASSVYGLDDEQYFGPGTRLTVT.